These T cell receptor beta chains were read from a single sample in a study of spatial heterogeneity in lung cancer. TCRdb redid the calling of the 5' RACE reads with MiXCR, one entry per CDR3 protein. The sample holds 60,000 to 80,000 distinct CDR3 sequences, about an eighth seen once. The specimen was PBMCs, collected at surgery. These receptors came from a male donor with early-stage non-small cell lung cancer. CDR3s include the opening cysteine and the closing phenylalanine or tryptophan. Each record gives: J gene, D gene, V gene, clone size, CDR3 DNA, CDR3 protein. A D gene is named only where the DNA matches it firmly. Rows may omit the clone size; those that give it use once, few, many or a size class.

TRBJ1-1	TRBD1	TRBV5-1	many	TGCGCCAGCGGGCCGGGACAGAGGATGAACACTGAAGCTTTCTTT	CASGPGQRMNTEAFF
TRBJ1-4	NA	TRBV4-2	few	TGTGCCAGCAGCCAAGATGAATCAGGGACTAATGAAAAACTGTTTTTT	CASSQDESGTNEKLFF
TRBJ2-7	TRBD1	TRBV27	few	TGTGCCAGCAGTTTATCCGGACAGGGAAGGGAGCAGTACTTC	CASSLSGQGREQYF
TRBJ1-5	TRBD1	TRBV18	few	TGTGCCAGCTCACCCGGGACAGGGGGCTATCAGCCCCAGCATTTT	CASSPGTGGYQPQHF
TRBJ1-1	NA	TRBV20-1	NA	TGCAGTGCTAGAGCTGTTAATGAAGCTTTCTTT	CSARAVNEAFF
TRBJ2-7	TRBD2	TRBV3-1	NA	TGTGCCAGCAGTCCCGTGACTAGCGGGAGTCGAGAGCAGTACTTC	CASSPVTSGSREQYF
TRBJ2-1	NA	TRBV6-5	few	TGTGCCAGCAGTTACCAGGCAGTACGGCCTAACAATGAGCAGTTCTTC	CASSYQAVRPNNEQFF
TRBJ2-3	TRBD1	TRBV27	NA	TGTGCCAGCAGGCTGGGACAGAACACAGATACGCAGTATTTT	CASRLGQNTDTQYF
TRBJ1-2	NA	TRBV27	few	TGTGCCAGCAGTTTACAAGGGGACGTCCGCCCGTATGGCTACACCTTC	CASSLQGDVRPYGYTF
TRBJ2-7	TRBD1	TRBV6-1	NA	TGTGCCAGCAGATACCTCCGGGACAGAAGTTACGAGCAGTACTTC	CASRYLRDRSYEQYF
TRBJ1-4	TRBD1	TRBV25-1	many	TGTGCCAGCAGTGAATCAGGGACAGGGGTGCTGTTTTTT	CASSESGTGVLFF
TRBJ2-5	NA	TRBV27	NA	TGTGCCAGCAGTTCTGGAGGGAGACAAGAGACCCAGTACTTC	CASSSGGRQETQYF
TRBJ1-1	NA	TRBV5-1	many	TGCGCCAGCAGCGAAAGACAGTTAATGAACACTGAAGCTTTCTTT	CASSERQLMNTEAFF
TRBJ2-1	NA	TRBV5-1	few	TGCGCCAGCAGCTTGGCCGGGACTTTCGGGAATGAGCAGTTCTTC	CASSLAGTFGNEQFF
TRBJ1-1	NA	TRBV3-1	few	TGTGCCAGCAGCCAAGGGAGGGAGAACACTGAAGCTTTCTTT	CASSQGRENTEAFF
TRBJ2-3	TRBD2	TRBV5-1	few	TGCGCCAGCAGCTTGATCCCGGGAGGGACCACAGATACGCAGTATTTT	CASSLIPGGTTDTQYF
TRBJ2-7	NA	TRBV15	NA	TGTGCCACCAGCAGAGACTCAGGGGAATACGAGCAGTACTTC	CATSRDSGEYEQYF
TRBJ2-6	NA	TRBV6-2/TRBV6-3	NA	TGTGCCGTCTCTCTCTCTGGGGCCAACGTCCTGACTTTC	CAVSLSGANVLTF
TRBJ1-4	NA	TRBV3-1	few	TGTGCCAGCAGCGTGACAGGAGGAGATGAAAAACTGTTTTTT	CASSVTGGDEKLFF
TRBJ1-2	NA	TRBV12-3/TRBV12-4	few	TGTGCCAGCAGTTTAGCGCATCGGGGCCTTTCTTTTAACTATGGCTACACCTTC	CASSLAHRGLSFNYGYTF
TRBJ1-2	NA	TRBV12-3/TRBV12-4	many	TGTGCCAGCAGTTTTCCTAACTATGGCTACACCTTC	CASSFPNYGYTF
TRBJ1-5	NA	TRBV6-6	NA	TGTGCCAGCAGATTAATGGGGAGAGATAGCAATCAGCCCCAGCATTTT	CASRLMGRDSNQPQHF
TRBJ1-1	NA	TRBV11-2	NA	TGTGCCAGCAGCGCCAGAACGAGGACTGAAGCTTTCTTT	CASSARTRTEAFF
TRBJ1-6	TRBD1	TRBV27	few	TGTGCCAGCAGTTTAGGGACAGGGGGCTCACCCCTCCACTTT	CASSLGTGGSPLHF
TRBJ2-3	NA	TRBV5-4	few	TGTGCCAGCAGCTTGAATCGCCAGTCAGGGGATACGCAGTATTTT	CASSLNRQSGDTQYF
TRBJ2-1	NA	TRBV7-2	many	TGTGCCAGCAGCTTAGCGATCAGCGGCAACTACAATGAGCAGTTCTTC	CASSLAISGNYNEQFF
TRBJ2-1	TRBD2	TRBV7-2	few	TGTGCCAGCAGCCCCCGTGGGACTAGCGGGAGCAATGAGCAGTTCTTC	CASSPRGTSGSNEQFF
TRBJ1-6	NA	TRBV20-1	NA	TGCAGTGCTAGAGAGTCCAGGAGGGGAGTTAATTCACCCCTCCACTTT	CSARESRRGVNSPLHF
TRBJ1-5	NA	TRBV12-5	many	TGTGCTAGTGGGTGGGCGGATAATCAGCCCCAGCATTTT	CASGWADNQPQHF
TRBJ2-5	TRBD1	TRBV4-3	NA	TGCGCCAGCAGCCAAAGCCCCTCCGGGACAGGACAAGAGACCCAGTACTTC	CASSQSPSGTGQETQYF
TRBJ2-1	TRBD2	TRBV10-3	many	TGTGCCATTCTAGCGGGAGAGGACAATGAGCAGTTCTTC	CAILAGEDNEQFF
TRBJ1-3	NA	TRBV6-2/TRBV6-3	NA	TGTGCCAGCAGTTACGACGGAAACACCATATATTTT	CASSYDGNTIYF
TRBJ2-1	TRBD2	TRBV27	NA	TGTGCCAGCTATGCCCTCAGGGGTAGCGGGAGCTGGGAGCAGTTCTTC	CASYALRGSGSWEQFF
TRBJ1-5	NA	TRBV6-1	few	TGTGCCAGCAGTGACAATCAGCCCCAGCATTTT	CASSDNQPQHF
TRBJ2-7	TRBD2	TRBV5-1	few	TGCGCCAGCAACAACGCGGGGGAGTACGAGCAGTACTTC	CASNNAGEYEQYF
TRBJ2-5	NA	TRBV20-1	NA	TGCAGTGCTAGGGGGGGTGAGACCCAGTACTTC	CSARGGETQYF
TRBJ2-1	TRBD2	TRBV11-2	few	TGTGCCAGCAGCTCCCGACTAGCGGAGGAGGTTAATGAGCAGTTCTTC	CASSSRLAEEVNEQFF
TRBJ1-1	NA	TRBV30	NA	TGTGCCTGGCTCCTCGGGGGGTTCATGAACACTGAAGCTTTCTTT	CAWLLGGFMNTEAFF
TRBJ1-2	NA	TRBV19	NA	TGTGCCAGTAGTATCCGGGGGTCTGGCGATGGCTACACCTTC	CASSIRGSGDGYTF
TRBJ2-1	NA	TRBV7-9	NA	TGTGCCAGCCGACGGGGAAGATTCTCCTACAATGAGCAGTTCTTC	CASRRGRFSYNEQFF
TRBJ2-1	TRBD2	TRBV30	NA	TGTGCCTCGGGGACTAAGGAATCCAATGAGCAGTTCTTC	CASGTKESNEQFF
TRBJ2-7	NA	TRBV5-6	few	TGTGCCAGCAGCTTTTTTCGGGACACTCTCTACGAGCAGTACTTC	CASSFFRDTLYEQYF
TRBJ2-5	TRBD1	TRBV20-1	NA	TGCAGTGCTAGGTGGACAGGGACGGAGACCCAGTACTTC	CSARWTGTETQYF
TRBJ2-7	NA	TRBV4-1	many	TGCGCCAGCAGCCAAAACAGGGCTGGGGGCTACGAGCAGTACTTC	CASSQNRAGGYEQYF
TRBJ2-1	TRBD2	TRBV28	NA	TGTGCCAGCATTGGCGGGAGTACCAATGAGCAGTTCTTC	CASIGGSTNEQFF
TRBJ1-6	NA	TRBV20-1	NA	TGCAGTGCTAGGGCAGGGAATTCACCCCTCCACTTT	CSARAGNSPLHF
TRBJ2-7	TRBD2	TRBV20-1	NA	TGCAGTGTTTCGTCTAGCGGGACCGGGGCCGAGCAGTACTTC	CSVSSSGTGAEQYF
TRBJ2-3	NA	TRBV5-6	few	TGTGCCAGCAGCTTGGGAACCTGGACAAGCACAGATACGCAGTATTTT	CASSLGTWTSTDTQYF
TRBJ2-3	NA	TRBV12-3/TRBV12-4	many	TGTGCCAGCAGTTTAGGACAAGGGGCGGTTTCTAGCACAGATACGCAGTATTTT	CASSLGQGAVSSTDTQYF
TRBJ2-2	TRBD1	TRBV4-1	many	TGCGCCAGCAGCCTAGACAGGGGAGTCCTAGCCGGGGAGCTGTTTTTT	CASSLDRGVLAGELFF
TRBJ1-2	NA	TRBV12-3/TRBV12-4	few	TGTGCCAGCAGTTTAGGGGGCGGCTATGGCTACACCTTC	CASSLGGGYGYTF
TRBJ2-5	NA	TRBV18	NA	TGTGCCAGCTCACCAACGGTACAAGAGACCCAGTACTTC	CASSPTVQETQYF
TRBJ1-5	NA	TRBV7-2	NA	TGTGCCAGCAGCGCGAGCAATCAGCCCCAGCATTTT	CASSASNQPQHF
TRBJ2-1	NA	TRBV6-5	NA	TGTGCCAGCAGTTACTCGGCCGCTCCCTACAATGAGCAGTTCTTC	CASSYSAAPYNEQFF